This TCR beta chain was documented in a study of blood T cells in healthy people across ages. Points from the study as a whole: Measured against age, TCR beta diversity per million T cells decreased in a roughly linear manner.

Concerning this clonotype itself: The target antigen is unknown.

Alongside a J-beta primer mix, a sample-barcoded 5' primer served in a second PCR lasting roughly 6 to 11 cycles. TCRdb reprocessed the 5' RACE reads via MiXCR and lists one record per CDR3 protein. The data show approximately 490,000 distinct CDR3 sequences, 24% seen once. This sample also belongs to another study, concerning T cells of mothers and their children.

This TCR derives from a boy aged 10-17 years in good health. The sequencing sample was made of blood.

CDR3 sequence (DNA): TGTGCCAGCAGCCAAGATCCGGTCAGCTCCTACGAGCAGTACTTC. Residues: CASSQDPVSSYEQYF. This chain joins TRBV3-1 and TRBJ2-5; no reliable D call. The J call may be wrong; the DNA end is better matched by TRBJ2-7. CDR3 length: 15 residues. The V gene's germline CDR1 is LGHDT and CDR2 YNNKEL (reference sequence).